One sample yielded the 28 T cell receptor beta chains listed below, sequenced in a study of T cell repertoires in cytomegalovirus infection. Their antigens are not known. TCRdb analysed the reads with MiXCR anew, one entry per CDR3 protein. Among approximately 910,000 distinct CDR3 sequences listed, 25% to 40% were seen once. The specimen comprised cultured CD8+ T cells from PBMCs, sampled from culture after CMV antigen stimulation. The receptors shown here come from a human donor in good health (CMV status not recorded). Some clones in this sample may be carry-over from other donors' samples.

This clonotype has a count of ten or more. The chain combines TRBV12-3 or TRBV12-4 with TRBJ1-1; no firm D call. V lost 6 bases to trimming and J lost 6 bases, with 14 bases between them. This CDR3 is built from 13 residues. CDR3: CASSPKGGPEAFF. DNA of the CDR3: TGTGCCAGCAGCCCCAAGGGAGGCCCTGAAGCTTTCTTT.

This clonotype was detected many times. The V call is TRBV7-2, the J call TRBJ2-7, with no clear D. V shed 2 bases and J shed 2 bases, with 10 bases lying between them. The CDR3 sequence is 14 residues long. Germline V lookup: CDR1 SGHTA, CDR2 FQGNSA. CDR3 amino acids: CASSLSAEAYEQYF. CDR3 sequence (DNA): TGTGCCAGCAGCTTATCGGCAGAAGCCTACGAGCAGTACTTC.

This clonotype was observed many times. The chain links TRBV12-3 or TRBV12-4 to TRBJ2-5, with a tentative D call TRBD1 (6 bases). V was pared by 6 bases and J by 1 base, with 21 bases between. The CDR3 consists of 17 residues. The CDR3 DNA sequence: TGTGCCAGCAGGCCCCAGGCCCCCCAGGGGCCCCAAGAGACCCAGTACTTC. It is translated as CASRPQAPQGPQETQYF.

This clonotype was seen a single time. The chain recombines TRBV15 with TRBJ2-3, with D perhaps TRBD1 (6 bases). The CDR3 totals 17 residues. Germline assignment: CDR1 LNHNV and CDR2 YYDKDF (reference sequence). V was shortened by 0 bases and J by 4 bases, with 17 bases between the two germline ends. The DNA for the CDR3 is TGTGCCACCAGCAGAGAGCAGGGGTCCCCCCCCCCAGATACGCAGTATTTT. It specifies CATSREQGSPPPDTQYF.

This clonotype showed up many times. The CDR3 sequence is CASSSYPGRSYNEQFF. Written as DNA, the CDR3 is TGTGCCAGCAGTTCCTACCCAGGACGGTCCTACAATGAGCAGTTCTTC. The rearrangement links TRBV6-1 to TRBJ2-1; D is undetermined. Between the trimmed V and J ends, which lost 5 bases and 1 base, there was a span of 15 bases. CDR3 size: 16 residues. Germline V gives CDR1 MNHNS, CDR2 SASEGT.

This clonotype occurred once. The chain carries TRBV12-3 or TRBV12-4 and TRBJ1-5, with D hard to call. CDR3 length equals 14 residues. Trimming stripped 4 bases from V and 7 bases from J, with 14 bases between. CDR3: CASSWEPTGQPQHF. Here the CDR3 DNA reads TGTGCCAGCAGTTGGGAACCGACGGGGCAGCCCCAGCATTTT.

The rearrangement joins TRBV7-9 to TRBJ2-7; no definite D call. Trimming removed 4 bases from V and 2 bases from J, with 9 bases in between. Germline-derived CDR1 and CDR2 are SEHNR and FQNEAQ (reference sequence). This CDR3 is 13 amino acids long. The CDR3 here is CASSSSWTYEQYF. In nucleotides, the CDR3 is TGTGCCAGCAGCTCCTCATGGACCTACGAGCAGTACTTC.

The chain combines TRBV6-6 with TRBJ1-1; D not resolved. The CDR3 has 12 amino acids. V dropped 2 bases and J dropped 7 bases, with 8 bases sitting between them. The V gene's germline CDR1 is MNHNY and CDR2 SVGAGI (reference sequence). CDR3 DNA sequence: TGTGCCAGCAGTTACCGGGGAATTGAAGCTTTCTTT. Encoded protein: CASSYRGIEAFF.

This clonotype showed up just a few times. This chain joins TRBV19 and TRBJ2-2; 9 bases align to TRBD1. The CDR3 totals 15 residues. J gave up 4 bases and V 6 bases, and 6 bases lay outside the gene matches. Germline V lookup: CDR1 LNHDA, CDR2 SQIVND (reference sequence). CDR3 in DNA: TGTGCCAGTAGGAACGACAGGGGGAGCACCGGGGAGCTGTTTTTT. Protein sequence: CASRNDRGSTGELFF.

Turning to this clonotype: A much larger clone differs from this one at a single base, so this may be a read error. The chain recombines TRBV7-8 with TRBJ1-5, with unresolved D. There are 16 residues in the CDR3. The germline V gene encodes CDR1 SGHVS and CDR2 FQNEAQ. CDR3 DNA sequence: TGTCCCAGCAGCTTATTGGAAGGGCTGGGCAATCAGCCCCAGCATTTT. Protein product: CPSSLLEGLGNQPQHF.

The sample holds a few counts of this clonotype. The chain employs TRBV14 and TRBJ2-1; 10 bases align to TRBD2. The ends lost 4 bases at V and 5 bases at J; junction bases unmatched: 8. The CDR3 is made up of 16 amino acids. CDR1 is SGHDN and CDR2 is FVKESK in the germline V gene. The CDR3 region has the DNA TGTGCCAGCAGCCTAGAAGCGGGGGGGCCCCACAATGAGCAGTTCTTC. It encodes CASSLEAGGPHNEQFF.

The genes are TRBV19 and TRBJ2-2; 7 bases match TRBD1. J lost 3 bases, V lost 3 bases, and 4 bases had no gene match. The CDR3 has 15 residues. Germline V gene lookup returns CDR1 LNHDA and CDR2 SQIVND (reference sequence). The CDR3: CASSMEGGHTGELFF. Here the CDR3 DNA reads TGTGCCAGTAGTATGGAAGGGGGCCACACCGGGGAGCTGTTTTTT. Full variable domain (rest looked up from reference TRBV19 and TRBJ2-2): DGGITQSPKYLFRKEGQNVTLSCEQNLNHDAMYWYRQDPGQGLRLIYYSQIVNDFQKGDIAEGYSVSREKKESFPLTVTSAQKNPTAFYLCASSMEGGHTGELFFGEGSRLTVL.

This clonotype was detected only a few times. The J gene is TRBJ2-7, the V gene TRBV7-3, with TRBD1 as a possible D gene (5 bases). The CDR3 is made up of 13 amino acids. CDR1 SGHTA and CDR2 FQGTGA come from the germline V gene. V dropped 2 bases and J dropped 6 bases, with 11 bases sitting between them. The CDR3 protein is CASSLGQGGEQYF. CDR3 nucleotide sequence: TGTGCCAGCAGCTTAGGGCAGGGTGGCGAGCAGTACTTC.

The chain is built from TRBV4-1 and TRBJ1-2; D is ambiguous. The CDR3 has 14 amino acids. The V and J ends lost 0 bases and 8 bases respectively, with 13 bases between them. Germline CDR1 and CDR2: MGHRA and YSYEKL. The CDR3 region is CASSQDPGTSGYTF. In DNA, the CDR3 is TGCGCCAGCAGCCAAGACCCAGGAACCAGCGGCTACACCTTC.

This clonotype was seen ten or more times. This chain links TRBV7-6 with TRBJ1-2, with 12 bases fitting TRBD1. Germline V gives CDR1 SGHVS, CDR2 FNYEAQ. CDR3 length: 15 residues. The V gene end was trimmed by 5 bases and the J gene end by 3 bases; junction bases not matched to a gene: 4. The CDR3 DNA reads as TGTGCCAGCAGCCCGGGGACAGGGGGCGACTATGGCTACACCTTC. This codes for CASSPGTGGDYGYTF.

This clonotype was detected once. The chain links TRBV7-9 to TRBJ1-1, with D possibly TRBD1 on 5 matching bases. V lost 7 bases to trimming and J lost 0 bases, with 9 bases between them. The CDR3 is 13 residues long. CDR1 and CDR2 (germline): SEHNR, FQNEAQ (reference sequence). CDR3 region: CASTTDMNTEAFF. In nucleotides, the CDR3 is TGTGCCAGCACGACAGATATGAACACTGAAGCTTTCTTT.

The rearrangement joins TRBV6-1 to TRBJ2-7, with D uncertain. Trimming removed 2 bases from V and 2 bases from J, with 16 bases in between. The CDR3 has 16 amino acids. The germline gives CDR1 MNHNS, CDR2 SASEGT. The CDR3 spells CASSEKPYHMTYEQYF. The DNA of the CDR3 is TGTGCCAGCAGTGAAAAGCCCTACCATATGACCTACGAGCAGTACTTC.

This clonotype occurred a few times. V gene TRBV19 combines with J gene TRBJ2-7; TRBD1 agrees at 7 bases. Unmatched junction bases numbered 6, after V lost 6 bases and J lost 4 bases. In germline, CDR1 is LNHDA, CDR2 SQIVND (reference sequence). This CDR3 spans 13 amino acids. CDR3 amino acids: CASSRGTAYEQYV. Written as DNA, the CDR3 is TGTGCCAGTAGCAGAGGGACAGCTTACGAGCAGTACGTC.

This chain links TRBV6-1 with TRBJ2-7; D gene unclear. From germline, CDR1 is MNHNS and CDR2 SASEGT. This CDR3 has 13 residues. The V and J ends lost 2 bases and 2 bases respectively, with 7 bases between them. The CDR3 loop is CASSELVTYEQYV. CDR3 bases: TGTGCCAGCAGTGAATTGGTGACCTACGAGCAGTACGTC.

V is TRBV20-1 and J is TRBJ2-7; weak D call: TRBD1 (6 bases). This CDR3 has 14 amino acids. Trimming shortened V by 1 base and J by 6 bases, and 16 bases separated the two germline ends. Germline V CDR1 and CDR2: DFQATT, SNEGSKA (reference sequence). As DNA, the CDR3 is TGCAGTGCTAGAGTTCAGGACAGAGGGTCCGAGCAGTACTTC. Translation gives CSARVQDRGSEQYF.

CDR3 loop: CASSPTGFDGYTF. The CDR3 DNA reads as TGTGCCAGCAGCCCGACGGGGTTTGATGGCTACACCTTC. The rearrangement uses TRBV7-9 and TRBJ1-2; D is undetermined. The V end lost 5 bases, the J end lost 6 bases, and 13 bases lay between the germline ends. This CDR3 has 13 amino acids. Germline-derived CDR1 and CDR2 are SEHNR and FQNEAQ (reference sequence).

The rearrangement joins TRBV20-1 to TRBJ1-1, with 9 bases identical to TRBD1. This CDR3 comprises 13 residues. The V segment lost 6 bases and the J segment 8 bases; nucleotides outside the gene matches: 10. CDR1 is DFQATT and CDR2 is SNEGSKA in the germline V gene (reference sequence). The CDR3 loop is CSARFRDREEAFF. The CDR3 region has the DNA TGCAGTGCGAGATTCCGGGACAGGGAAGAAGCTTTCTTT.

The V and J genes are TRBV29-1 and TRBJ1-5; TRBD1 is a possible D gene (6 bases). CDR1 SQVTM and CDR2 ANQGSEA come from the germline V gene. Between the trimmed V and J ends, which lost 7 bases and 6 bases, there was a span of 16 bases. This CDR3 has 13 amino acids. This chain's CDR3 is CSASKGGGQPQHF. The DNA for the CDR3 is TGCAGCGCTTCGAAGGGGGGAGGTCAGCCCCAGCATTTT.

The rearrangement uses TRBV7-6 and TRBJ2-7; 10 bases match TRBD1. The ends lost 6 bases at V and 4 bases at J; junction bases unmatched: 18. The CDR3 totals 18 residues. Per the germline V gene, CDR1 is SGHVS and CDR2 is FNYEAQ. CDR3 sequence: CASSAHLWDRGSQYEQYF. The DNA for the CDR3 is TGTGCCAGCAGTGCCCATCTTTGGGACAGGGGTTCACAGTACGAGCAGTACTTC.

This clonotype turned up a few times. This sequence joins TRBV19 and TRBJ2-1; a weak D match, TRBD1 (6 bases). V was trimmed by 3 bases and J by 5 bases, leaving 14 bases between them. CDR1 is LNHDA and CDR2 is SQIVND in the germline V gene (reference sequence). This CDR3 has 15 residues. CDR3 sequence: CASSIGQGLNNEQFF. Written as DNA, the CDR3 is TGTGCCAGTAGTATCGGCCAGGGGCTAAACAATGAGCAGTTCTTC. Filled out from reference TRBV19 and TRBJ2-1, the complete variable domain reads DGGITQSPKYLFRKEGQNVTLSCEQNLNHDAMYWYRQDPGQGLRLIYYSQIVNDFQKGDIAEGYSVSREKKESFPLTVTSAQKNPTAFYLCASSIGQGLNNEQFFGPGTRLTVL.

The chain is built from TRBV12-3 or TRBV12-4 and TRBJ2-6; possible D gene TRBD1, 6 bases. V was trimmed by 4 bases and J by 2 bases, leaving 9 bases between them. The CDR3 consists of 15 residues. DNA of the CDR3: TGTGCCAGCAGTTCCCACAGGGCTGGGGCCAACGTCCTGACTTTC. Amino acids: CASSSHRAGANVLTF.

This sequence joins TRBV7-9 and TRBJ2-1, with 7 nucleotides matching TRBD2. This CDR3 spans 17 amino acids. CDR1 is SEHNR and CDR2 is FQNEAQ in the germline V gene (reference sequence). The J segment lost 5 bases and the V segment lost 1 base, leaving 11 bases of the junction unmatched. CDR3 sequence (DNA): TGTGCCAGCAGCTTAGTATCCGGGCTAGCGGCCCACAATGAGCAGTTCTTC. This sequence encodes CASSLVSGLAAHNEQFF.

This clonotype was detected ten times or more. V gene TRBV7-2 combines with J gene TRBJ2-1; no firm D call. Germline CDR1 and CDR2: SGHTA and FQGNSA. Trimming pared 5 bases from V and 5 bases from J, leaving 13 bases between. This CDR3 has 14 residues. CDR3 sequence (DNA): TGTGCCAGCAGCGTAATAGGCATAAACAATGAGCAGTTCTTC. Amino acids: CASSVIGINNEQFF.